One T cell receptor (beta chain) is described in this entry. The antigen is unknown. These data are taken from a study of human T cells and chemical hapten exposure. Overall study context: DPC (0.01%) was patch tested on the upper back and read at 6 days. Study-wide results and caveats: Clustering by CDR3 similarity yielded significantly more large clusters from expanded TCRs than controls.

TCRdb reanalysed the RACE reads using MiXCR and keeps one entry per CDR3 protein. The table has about 80,000 distinct CDR3 sequences, less than 15% seen once. Time point denoted: pre-sensitization, week 0. Treatment: therapeutic diphenylcyclopropenone sensitization with weekly scalp DPC. CDR1 and CDR2 (germline): MGHDK, SYGVNS. There are 12 residues in the CDR3. V lost 4 bases, J lost 6 bases, and 8 bases lay in between. Sequenced material: whole blood, taken in connection with sensitization to the hapten diphenylcyclopropenone (DPC). The receptor's source is a woman aged 45-65 years with alopecia areata. Some clones in this sample may be carry-over from other donors' samples. The genes are TRBV25-1 and TRBJ2-3; D unresolved. CDR3 bases: TGTGCCAGCAGTGTAAAGATGGATACGCAGTATTTT. Amino acids: CASSVKMDTQYF.